This is a list of T cell receptor beta chains from one sample in a study of long-term antiretroviral therapy in people with HIV. Assay used: immunoSEQ multiplex PCR; TCRdb lists only in-frame clones, some missing. The sample has about 22,000 clones; about nine tenths are singletons. Sequences were derived from unsorted PBMCs, sampled 1.8 years before starting antiretroviral therapy. The receptors originated from a woman aged 25 to 39 with HIV. CDR3s leave out the opening cysteine and the closing phenylalanine or tryptophan.

TRBJ2-1 TRBV7-2 ASSLGGETYNEQF
TRBJ1-4 TRBV5-1 ASSHSGQPGSNEKLF
TRBJ1-1 TRBV15 ATSRGRNTEAF
TRBJ2-5 TRBV25-1 ASCSVEETQY
TRBJ1-6 TRBV5-6 ASSLGRKGSPLH
TRBJ1-6 TRBV27 ASSQAPRTNSPLH
TRBJ2-5 TRBV4-1 ASSLGTQETQY
TRBJ1-2 TRBV6-5 ASRYIRDPSDYGYT
TRBJ1-6 TRBV4-2 ASSHVNEGLPLH
TRBJ1-2 TRBV7-3 ASSLIGDGGNYGYT
TRBJ1-4 TRBV23-1 ASSQSSRLF
TRBJ2-7 TRBV27 ASSLSGLTSITYEQY
TRBJ2-5 TRBV11-2 ASRVQGWTETQY
TRBJ2-3 TRBV6-6 ASSGAGTQY
TRBJ1-5 TRBV2 ASRAGTENNQPQH
TRBJ1-6 TRBV5-1 ASSNPGTDSPLH
TRBJ1-1 TRBV9 ASSVDSGGTEAF
TRBJ1-2 TRBV7-9 ASSSRTYYGYT
TRBJ1-3 TRBV30 AWSAGSAGSGNTIY
TRBJ1-5 TRBV19 ASSIKGFGQPQH
TRBJ1-5 TRBV29-1 SVGDTHSNQPQH
TRBJ1-5 TRBV18 ASSPPSTSSNQPQH
TRBJ1-4 TRBV15 ATGAGVGREKLF
TRBJ1-2 TRBV13 ASSFRGTYGYT
TRBJ1-2 TRBV30 AWNGYT
TRBJ2-3 TRBV5-6 ASSLVAGAADTQY